This passage covers 5 T cell receptor beta chains from one sample sequenced in a study of T cells in Graves' hyperthyroidism and ophthalmopathy. RNA transcripts provided the source from which TCR beta CDR3 regions were amplified. The TCR CDR3 was amplified in a first-round RT-PCR using the HTBI primer set. Each CDR3 protein gets one entry after TCRdb re-called the multiplex PCR reads with MiXCR. The sample lists fewer than 600,000 distinct CDR3 sequences; approximately 15% were seen once. The sample consisted of blood. These receptors were taken from a woman aged 18-35 years with Graves' hyperthyroidism.

This clonotype was found many times. The rearrangement joins TRBV12-3 or TRBV12-4 to TRBJ2-5, with TRBD1 identical over 9 bases. V lost 6 bases to trimming and J lost 5 bases; unmatched junction nucleotides: 10. This CDR3 has 15 residues. CDR3 DNA sequence: TGTGCCAGCAGGGCCCTGGGACAGGGAGGGGAGACCCAGTACTTC. This translates into CASRALGQGGETQYF.

This clonotype was counted a single time. The gene calls are TRBV11-2 and TRBJ1-5, with D uncertain. Trimming stripped 5 bases from V and 0 bases from J, with 20 bases between. CDR1 is SGHAT, CDR2 FQNNGV, per germline. CDR3 length equals 18 residues. The CDR3 DNA reads as TGTGCCAGCAGCCCCGACTTTTGGAGACACTATAGCAATCAGCCCCAGCATTTT. This codes for CASSPDFWRHYSNQPQHF. Supplemented by reference TRBV11-2 and TRBJ1-5, the full variable domain reads EAGVAQSPRYKIIEKRQSVAFWCNPISGHATLYWYQQILGQGPKLLIQFQNNGVVDDSQLPKDRFSAERLKGVDSTLKIQPAKLEDSAVYLCASSPDFWRHYSNQPQHFGDGTRLSIL.

This clonotype was observed a few times. The rearrangement uses TRBV2 and TRBJ2-2, with 8 bases matching TRBD1. This CDR3 region has 14 residues. J gave up 6 bases and V 6 bases, and 6 bases lay outside the gene matches. CDR1 is SNHLY, CDR2 FYNNEI, per germline. The CDR3 nucleotides are TGTGCCAGCAGAGACAGGGGTGGGTCCGGGGAGCTGTTTTTT. Its translation is CASRDRGGSGELFF.

This clonotype occurred a few times. The J gene is TRBJ1-2, the V gene TRBV7-3; the D gene is possibly TRBD1 (6 bases). V was trimmed by 2 bases and J by 1 base, leaving 14 bases between them. Germline CDR1 and CDR2: SGHTA and FQGTGA. The CDR3 loop spans 16 amino acids. DNA for the CDR3: TGTGCCAGCAGCTTACCGTACAGGGAGGGTAACTATGGCTACACCTTC. Residues: CASSLPYREGNYGYTF.

The gene calls are TRBV20-1 and TRBJ2-7; a weak D match, TRBD2 (5 bases). The CDR3 is 13 residues long. Looked up from germline, CDR1 is DFQATT and CDR2 is SNEGSKA (reference sequence). The germline V and J ends were trimmed by 6 bases and 4 bases, with 16 bases remaining between them. The DNA of the CDR3 is TGCAGTGCCCAGGACTGGCGCGGATACGAGCAGTACTTC. Encoded protein: CSAQDWRGYEQYF.